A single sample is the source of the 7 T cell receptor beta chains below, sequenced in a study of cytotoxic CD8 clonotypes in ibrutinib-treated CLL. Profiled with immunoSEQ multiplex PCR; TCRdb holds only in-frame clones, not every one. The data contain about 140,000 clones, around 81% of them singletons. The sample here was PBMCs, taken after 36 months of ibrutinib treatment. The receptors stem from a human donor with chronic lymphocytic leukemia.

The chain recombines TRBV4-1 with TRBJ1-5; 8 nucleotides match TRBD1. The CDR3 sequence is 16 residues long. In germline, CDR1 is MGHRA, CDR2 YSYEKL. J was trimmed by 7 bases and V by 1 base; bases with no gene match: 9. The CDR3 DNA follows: TGCGCCAGCAGCCAAGCTCCGGGACAGGCTAGCCAGCCCCAGCATTTT. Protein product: CASSQAPGQASQPQHF.

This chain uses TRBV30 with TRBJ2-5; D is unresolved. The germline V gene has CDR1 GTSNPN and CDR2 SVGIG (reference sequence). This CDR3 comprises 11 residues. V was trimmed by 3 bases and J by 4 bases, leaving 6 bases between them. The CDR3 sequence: CAWRQIETQYF. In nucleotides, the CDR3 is TGTGCCTGGAGGCAGATAGAGACCCAGTACTTC. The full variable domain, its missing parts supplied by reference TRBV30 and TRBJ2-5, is SQTIHQWPATLVQPVGSPLSLECTVEGTSNPNLYWYRQAAGRGLQLLFYSVGIGQISSEVPQNLSASRPQDRQFILSSKKLLLSDSGFYLCAWRQIETQYFGPGTRLLVL.

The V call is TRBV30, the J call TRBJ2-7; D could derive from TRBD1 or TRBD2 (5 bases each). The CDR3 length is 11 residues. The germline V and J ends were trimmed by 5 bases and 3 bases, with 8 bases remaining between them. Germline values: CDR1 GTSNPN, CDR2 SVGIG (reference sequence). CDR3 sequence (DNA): TGTGCCTGGGGGGACCTCTACGAGCAGTACTTC. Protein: CAWGDLYEQYF.

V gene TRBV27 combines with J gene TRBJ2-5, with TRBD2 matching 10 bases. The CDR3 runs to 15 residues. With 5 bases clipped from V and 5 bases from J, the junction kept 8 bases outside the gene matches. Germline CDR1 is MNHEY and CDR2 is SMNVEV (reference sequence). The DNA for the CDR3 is TGTGCCAGCAGTGGAGCGGGGGGGCCTTGGGAGACCCAGTACTTC. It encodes CASSGAGGPWETQYF.

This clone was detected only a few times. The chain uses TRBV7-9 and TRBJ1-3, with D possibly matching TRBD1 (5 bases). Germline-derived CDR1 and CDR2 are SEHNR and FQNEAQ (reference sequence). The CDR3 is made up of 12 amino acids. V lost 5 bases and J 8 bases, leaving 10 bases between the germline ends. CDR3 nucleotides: TGTGCCAGCAGCCTAGGAGGGGACACCATATATTTT. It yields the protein CASSLGGDTIYF.

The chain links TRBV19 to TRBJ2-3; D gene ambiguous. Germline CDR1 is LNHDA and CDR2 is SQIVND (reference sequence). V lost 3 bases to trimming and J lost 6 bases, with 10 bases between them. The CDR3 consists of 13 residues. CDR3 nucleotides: TGTGCCAGTAGTATTGGCCCTATGGATACGCAGTATTTT. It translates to CASSIGPMDTQYF.

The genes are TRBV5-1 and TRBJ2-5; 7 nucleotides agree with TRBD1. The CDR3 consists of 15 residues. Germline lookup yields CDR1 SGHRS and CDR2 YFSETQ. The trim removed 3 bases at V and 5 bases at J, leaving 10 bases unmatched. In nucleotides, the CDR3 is TGCGCCAGCAGCTCTTGGATAGGGGGCGAGGAGACCCAGTACTTC. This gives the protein CASSSWIGGEETQYF.